This TCR beta chain originates from a study of T cell repertoires in cytomegalovirus infection. Study summary: Indications came from public TCR beta signatures; they pointed to CMV infection and to a matching HLA type. Study conclusions and caveats: Dominant in the ex vivo response were TCR beta clonotypes restricted by HLA-C and specific for CMV. CMV carriers having the relevant HLA were flagged by cumulative public TCR beta family frequency.

TCRdb recomputed calls from the reads with MiXCR, one row per CDR3 protein. The data show around 530,000 distinct CDR3 sequences, 26% seen once. As concerns this clonotype: Its specificity is not known.

The germline V and J ends were trimmed by 5 bases and 9 bases, with 13 bases remaining between them. In germline, CDR1 is LGHDT, CDR2 YNNKEL (reference sequence). This CDR3 comprises 13 residues. The rearrangement joins TRBV3-1 to TRBJ2-2, with D perhaps given as TRBD1 or TRBD2 (5 bases each). The sequence derives from a human donor in good health (CMV status not recorded). Some clones in this sample may be carry-over from other donors' samples. The sequenced sample was PBMCs. The CDR3 DNA is TGTGCCAGCAGCTCACTAGGGGAGCGGGAGCTGTTTTTT. Amino acids: CASSSLGERELFF.